The entry that follows covers one T cell receptor (beta chain) sequence. As yet, its antigen is unknown. Repertoires were generated with immunoSEQ multiplex PCR, while TCRdb's copy carries only in-frame clones and drops some. The profile shows 410,000 or so clones, approximately 92% of them singletons. Documented treatment: 15 to 20 received Ad26.COV2.S at low or high dose, single or two shots; five or six received placebo; per-sample allocation not given. After the first vaccine or placebo injection, samples were drawn on day 63. These data originate in a study of Ad26.COV2.S vaccination and SARS-CoV-2 variants. Study-wide context: Donor got 5x10^10 or 1x10^11 viral particles of Ad26.COV2.S.

Findings and caveats of the study: Comparability of non-spike TCR breadth was observed across vaccine and placebo recipients.

The source of this sequence is a person between 18 and 59 years old who received the Ad26.COV2.S COVID-19 vaccine or a placebo. This specimen consisted of peripheral blood, obtained in a trial of Ad26.COV2.S vaccine versus placebo.

In DNA form, the CDR3 reads TGCGCCAGCAGCCAAGACCATGGGGTAGGATTTTATGGCTACACCTTC. Encoded protein: CASSQDHGVGFYGYTF. V and J are TRBV4-1 and TRBJ1-2, with no clear D. CDR1 is MGHRA and CDR2 is YSYEKL in the germline V gene. The CDR3 sequence is 16 residues long. The V end lost 0 bases, the J end lost 5 bases, and 16 bases lay between the germline ends.